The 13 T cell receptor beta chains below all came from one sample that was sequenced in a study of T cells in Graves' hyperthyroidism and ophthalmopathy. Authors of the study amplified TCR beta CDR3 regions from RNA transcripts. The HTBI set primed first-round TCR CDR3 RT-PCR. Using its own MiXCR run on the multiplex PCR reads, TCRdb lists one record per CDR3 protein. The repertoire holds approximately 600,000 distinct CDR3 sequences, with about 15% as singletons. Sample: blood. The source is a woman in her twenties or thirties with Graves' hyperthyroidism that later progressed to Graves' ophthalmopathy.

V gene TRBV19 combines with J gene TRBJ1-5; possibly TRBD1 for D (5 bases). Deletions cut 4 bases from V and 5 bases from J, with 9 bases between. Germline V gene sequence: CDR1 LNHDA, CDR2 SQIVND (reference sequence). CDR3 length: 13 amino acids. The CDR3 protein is CASSRGLDQPQHF. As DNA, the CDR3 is TGTGCCAGTAGTAGGGGGTTGGATCAGCCCCAGCATTTT.

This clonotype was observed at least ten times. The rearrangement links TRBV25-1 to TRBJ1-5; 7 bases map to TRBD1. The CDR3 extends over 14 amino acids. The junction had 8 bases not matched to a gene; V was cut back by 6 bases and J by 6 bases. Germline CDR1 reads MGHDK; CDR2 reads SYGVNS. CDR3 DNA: TGTGCCAGCAGCGAACAGGGGAGTATTCAGCCCCAGCATTTT. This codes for CASSEQGSIQPQHF.

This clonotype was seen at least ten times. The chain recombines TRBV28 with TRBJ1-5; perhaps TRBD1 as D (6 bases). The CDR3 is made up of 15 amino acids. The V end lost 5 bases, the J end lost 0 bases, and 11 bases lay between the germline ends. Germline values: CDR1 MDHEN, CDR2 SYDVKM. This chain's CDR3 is CASSHDRYSNQPQHF. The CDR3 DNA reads TGTGCCAGCAGTCACGACAGGTATAGCAATCAGCCCCAGCATTTT.

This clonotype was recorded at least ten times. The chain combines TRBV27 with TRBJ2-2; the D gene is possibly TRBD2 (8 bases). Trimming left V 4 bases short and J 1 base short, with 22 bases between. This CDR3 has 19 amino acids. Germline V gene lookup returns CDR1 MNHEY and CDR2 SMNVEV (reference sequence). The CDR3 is CASSSLGGDSLLNTGELFF. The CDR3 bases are TGTGCCAGCAGTTCGCTCGGGGGGGACAGCTTATTGAACACCGGGGAGCTGTTTTTT.

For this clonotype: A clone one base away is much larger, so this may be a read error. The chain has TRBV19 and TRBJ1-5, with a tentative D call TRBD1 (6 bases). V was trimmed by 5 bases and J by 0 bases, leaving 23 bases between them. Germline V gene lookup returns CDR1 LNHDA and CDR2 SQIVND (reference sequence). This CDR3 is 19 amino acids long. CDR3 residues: CASSSYRESWLFSNQPQHF. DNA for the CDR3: TGTGCCAGTAGTTCTTACAGGGAGTCTTGGCTTTTTAGCAATCAGCCCCAGCATTTT.

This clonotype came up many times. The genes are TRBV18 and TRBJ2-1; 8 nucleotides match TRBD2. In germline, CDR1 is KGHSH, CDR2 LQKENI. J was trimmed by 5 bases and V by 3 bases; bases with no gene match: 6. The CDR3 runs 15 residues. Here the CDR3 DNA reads TGTGCCAGCTCACCCCCGGGACTAGGTGACAATGAGCAGTTCTTC. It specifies CASSPPGLGDNEQFF. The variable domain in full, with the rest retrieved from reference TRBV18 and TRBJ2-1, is NAGVMQNPRHLVRRRGQEARLRCSPMKGHSHVYWYRQLPEEGLKFMVYLQKENIIDESGMPKERFSAEFPKEGPSILRIQQVVRGDSAAYFCASSPPGLGDNEQFFGPGTRLTVL.

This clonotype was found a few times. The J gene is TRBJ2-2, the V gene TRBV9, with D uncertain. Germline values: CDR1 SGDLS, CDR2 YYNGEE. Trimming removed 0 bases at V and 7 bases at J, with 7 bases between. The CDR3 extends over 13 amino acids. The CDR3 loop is CASSVAYNGELFF. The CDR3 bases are TGTGCCAGCAGCGTAGCATATAACGGGGAGCTGTTTTTT. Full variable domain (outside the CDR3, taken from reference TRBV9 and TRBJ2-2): DSGVTQTPKHLITATGQRVTLRCSPRSGDLSVYWYQQSLDQGLQFLIQYYNGEERAKGNILERFSAQQFPDLHSELNLSSLELGDSALYFCASSVAYNGELFFGEGSRLTVL.

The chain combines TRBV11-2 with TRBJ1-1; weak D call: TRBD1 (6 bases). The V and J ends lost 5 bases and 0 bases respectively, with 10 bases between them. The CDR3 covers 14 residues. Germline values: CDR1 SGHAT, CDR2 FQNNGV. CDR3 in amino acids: CASSHRAMNTEAFF. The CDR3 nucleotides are TGTGCCAGCAGCCACAGGGCCATGAACACTGAAGCTTTCTTT.

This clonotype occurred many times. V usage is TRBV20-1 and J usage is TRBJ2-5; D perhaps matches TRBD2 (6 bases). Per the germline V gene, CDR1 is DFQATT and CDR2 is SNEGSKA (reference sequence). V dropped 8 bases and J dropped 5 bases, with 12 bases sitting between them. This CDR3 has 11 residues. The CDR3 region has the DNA TGCAGTTTCCTTGGGGGGGAGACCCAGTACTTC. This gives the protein CSFLGGETQYF.

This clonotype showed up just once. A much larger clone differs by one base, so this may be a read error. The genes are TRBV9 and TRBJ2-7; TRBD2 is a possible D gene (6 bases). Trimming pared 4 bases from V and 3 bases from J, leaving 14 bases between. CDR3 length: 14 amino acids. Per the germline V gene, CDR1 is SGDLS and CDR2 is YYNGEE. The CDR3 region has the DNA TGTGCCAGCAGCCCGGCGGGGACCAACTACGAGCAGTACTTC. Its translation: CASSPAGTNYEQYF.

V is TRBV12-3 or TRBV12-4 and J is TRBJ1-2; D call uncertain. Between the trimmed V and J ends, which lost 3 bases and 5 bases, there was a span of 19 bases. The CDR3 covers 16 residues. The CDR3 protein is CASSLRSTAYLYGYTF. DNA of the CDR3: TGTGCCAGCAGTTTGAGGTCCACGGCGTATTTATATGGCTACACCTTC.

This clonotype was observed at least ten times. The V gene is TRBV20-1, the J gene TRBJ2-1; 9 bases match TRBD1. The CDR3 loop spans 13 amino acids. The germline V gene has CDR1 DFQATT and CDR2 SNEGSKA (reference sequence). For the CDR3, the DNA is TGCAGCCCGGGACAGGGATTGTCCAATGAGCAGTTCTTC. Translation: CSPGQGLSNEQFF.

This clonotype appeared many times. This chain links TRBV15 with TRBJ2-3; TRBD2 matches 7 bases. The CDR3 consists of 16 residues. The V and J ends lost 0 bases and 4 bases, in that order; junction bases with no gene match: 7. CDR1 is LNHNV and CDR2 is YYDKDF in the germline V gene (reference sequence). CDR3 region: CATSRETSWVPDTQYF. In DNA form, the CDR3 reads TGTGCCACCAGCAGAGAGACTAGCTGGGTCCCAGATACGCAGTATTTT.